Detailed here is one T cell receptor beta chain. Authors' analysis steps: The authors estimated nucleated cell counts from reference gene primer amplification. Assay: immunoSEQ multiplex PCR; the TCRdb copy retains only in-frame clones and omits some. V, J and clone size are those of that table, while D and trimming were read from the DNA. The repertoire consists of hundreds of thousands of clones, with roughly 88% occurring once and the leading ten covering over 1.1%. This entry is derived from a study of blood T cell repertoires in COVID-19. Study details: Acute-phase and convalescent COVID-19 samples originated in the United States, Italy and Spain.

The CDR3 sequence is 14 residues long. Unmatched junction bases numbered 1, after V lost 3 bases and J lost 4 bases. Germline V lookup: CDR1 SNHLY, CDR2 FYNNEI. The sequence came from a man older than 75 with acute or convalescent COVID-19. The sequenced material came from peripheral blood. The chain combines TRBV2 with TRBJ2-5, with TRBD2 identical over 11 bases. The CDR3 is CASSELAGGETQYF. The CDR3 nucleotides are TGTGCCAGCAGTGAGCTAGCGGGAGGAGAGACCCAGTACTTC.